These 3 T cell receptor beta chains share one sample of origin, sequenced in a study of sequential checkpoint blockade in melanoma. Clones were sequenced by immunoSEQ multiplex PCR, and TCRdb holds only the in-frame ones, with some missing. The data hold over 15,000 clones, with approximately 58% observed a single time. Treatment given: randomized to nivolumab then ipilimumab (arm A) or the reverse (arm B). This sample comprised CD8+ T cells sorted from blood (inferred from file names), obtained from a patient given nivolumab and ipilimumab in sequence. These receptors all stem from a human donor with melanoma.

The CDR3 loop is CASSADGGAGEQYF. As DNA, the CDR3 is TGTGCCAGCAGCGCCGACGGGGGGGCCGGCGAGCAGTACTTC. The rearrangement joins TRBV9 to TRBJ2-7; TRBD2 matches at 8 bases. V was pared by 3 bases and J by 6 bases, with 8 bases of the junction left unmatched. Per germline, CDR1 SGDLS and CDR2 YYNGEE. CDR3 length equals 14 residues.

This chain links TRBV11-2 with TRBJ2-1; TRBD2 aligns across 10 bases. Per the germline V gene, CDR1 is SGHAT and CDR2 is FQNNGV. The CDR3 length is 16 residues. After removal of 5 bases from V and 0 bases from J, the junction contained 4 bases not matched to a gene. The CDR3 DNA sequence: TGTGCCAGCAGCCCACCTAGCGGGAGCTCCTACAATGAGCAGTTCTTC. Encoded protein: CASSPPSGSSYNEQFF.

The J gene is TRBJ2-7, the V gene TRBV6-1; 7 bases fit TRBD2. The CDR3 is 14 amino acids. Germline V lookup: CDR1 MNHNS, CDR2 SASEGT. With V trimmed by 6 bases and J by 1 base, 6 bases remained unmatched. CDR3 amino acids: CASSHGLGSYEQYF. CDR3 sequence (DNA): TGTGCCAGCAGCCACGGACTAGGTTCCTACGAGCAGTACTTC.